The 21 T cell receptor beta chains reported below all come from one sample, sequenced in a study of T-cell reconstitution after alpha-beta-depleted transplantation in children. Using unique molecular identifiers, the investigators prepared the TCRbeta library. TCRdb re-derived calls from the PCR reads in MiXCR, one entry per CDR3 protein. The top ten hold 2% to 2.5% of the sample, which has about 500,000 distinct CDR3 sequences, 32% seen once. The sequencing used PBMCs from the stem cell graft donor, collected from the stem cell graft. Receptor source: a human donor who donated a stem cell graft to a child with aplastic anemia.

This chain joins TRBV28 and TRBJ1-1; 9 nucleotides line up with TRBD1. There are 16 residues in the CDR3. The V and J ends lost 4 bases and 3 bases, in that order; junction bases with no gene match: 9. Germline CDR1 reads MDHEN; CDR2 reads SYDVKM. The CDR3 protein is CASSSNPGQGDTEAFF. The CDR3 coding sequence is TGTGCCAGCAGTTCAAACCCGGGACAGGGAGACACTGAAGCTTTCTTT.

The V and J genes are TRBV9 and TRBJ1-2, with no clear D. The CDR3 loop spans 15 amino acids. Germline-derived CDR1 and CDR2 are SGDLS and YYNGEE. V lost 3 bases and J 4 bases, leaving 16 bases between the germline ends. The CDR3 loop is CASSADAITFYGYTF. DNA for the CDR3: TGTGCCAGCAGCGCAGACGCAATTACCTTCTATGGCTACACCTTC.

This clonotype has a handful of counts. CDR3 sequence reads: CASSTGQGDVLTF. The CDR3 DNA reads as TGTGCCAGCAGCACAGGACAGGGGGACGTCCTGACTTTC. J is TRBJ2-6 and V is TRBV5-6, with 10 bases lining up with TRBD1. V lost 4 bases, J lost 11 bases, and 3 bases stayed unmatched. Germline CDR1 reads SGHDT; CDR2 reads YYEEEE. The CDR3 contains 13 residues.

This sequence joins TRBV5-1 and TRBJ2-1; 14 positions agree with TRBD2. V dropped 4 bases and J dropped 4; count of bases not matched to a gene: 4. The CDR3 covers 16 residues. Germline CDR1 SGHRS, CDR2 YFSETQ. The CDR3 region is CASSPGTSGGYNEQFF. In nucleotides, the CDR3 is TGCGCCAGCAGCCCGGGGACTAGCGGGGGTTACAATGAGCAGTTCTTC.

This clonotype has only a few counts. This chain connects TRBV6-5 to TRBJ2-5, with D maybe TRBD2 (5 bases). The germline V gene has CDR1 MNHEY and CDR2 SVGAGI. The CDR3 is made up of 14 amino acids. V was trimmed by 2 bases and J by 4 bases, leaving 11 bases between them. The CDR3 protein is CASSYPGDRETQYF. Here the CDR3 DNA reads TGTGCCAGCAGTTACCCCGGGGATAGAGAGACCCAGTACTTC.

This clonotype has more than one count but fewer than ten. The gene calls are TRBV7-2 and TRBJ1-1, with 9 bases fitting TRBD1. J was trimmed by 6 bases and V by 7 bases; bases with no gene match: 15. This CDR3 region has 16 residues. CDR1 SGHTA and CDR2 FQGNSA come from the germline V gene. CDR3 bases: TGTGCCAGCACCGCACAGGGGGCGCCTAGGATGGCTGAAGCTTTCTTT. This translates into CASTAQGAPRMAEAFF.

V is TRBV3-1 and J is TRBJ2-2; either TRBD1 or TRBD2 may fit D (5 bases each). CDR1 is LGHDT and CDR2 is YNNKEL in the germline V gene (reference sequence). The CDR3 sequence is 16 residues long. V shed 4 bases and J shed 0 bases, with 12 bases lying between them. The CDR3 sequence: CASSRRGSANTGELFF. CDR3 DNA sequence: TGTGCCAGCAGCCGTCGGGGCAGCGCGAACACCGGGGAGCTGTTTTTT. The full variable domain, with the rest looked up from reference TRBV3-1 and TRBJ2-2, is DTAVSQTPKYLVTQMGNDKSIKCEQNLGHDTMYWYKQDSKKFLKIMFSYNNKELIINETVPNRFSPKSPDKAHLNLHINSLELGDSAVYFCASSRRGSANTGELFFGEGSRLTVL.

This clonotype was observed a handful of times. The gene calls are TRBV9 and TRBJ1-2; 8 bases are a match to TRBD1. V lost 3 bases to trimming and J lost 6 bases; unmatched junction nucleotides: 13. The germline CDR1 and CDR2 sequences are SGDLS and YYNGEE. The CDR3 covers 16 residues. Written as DNA, the CDR3 is TGTGCCAGCAGCGCCACGGGACAGGCGCTAGAGGATGGCTACACCTTC. It specifies CASSATGQALEDGYTF. Full variable domain (remainder filled in from reference TRBV9 and TRBJ1-2): DSGVTQTPKHLITATGQRVTLRCSPRSGDLSVYWYQQSLDQGLQFLIQYYNGEERAKGNILERFSAQQFPDLHSELNLSSLELGDSALYFCASSATGQALEDGYTFGSGTRLTVV.

This clonotype was picked up a small number of times. The rearrangement joins TRBV24-1 to TRBJ2-2; a possible D gene is TRBD1 (6 bases). V gave up 7 bases and J gave up 7 bases, with 15 bases separating them. The CDR3 is 14 amino acids. Germline values: CDR1 KGHDR, CDR2 SFDVKD. The CDR3: CATSRGRSGGELFF. CDR3 bases: TGTGCCACCAGCAGGGGACGGTCCGGCGGGGAGCTGTTTTTT.

The genes are TRBV12-3 or TRBV12-4 and TRBJ1-1, with no clear D. The CDR3 spans 13 residues. The V end lost 2 bases, the J end lost 5 bases, and 9 bases lay between the germline ends. Here the CDR3 DNA reads TGTGCCAGCAGTTTAAGAGGGAAAACTGAAGCTTTCTTT. Translated, it gives CASSLRGKTEAFF.

This clonotype was seen only a few times. The chain links TRBV12-3 or TRBV12-4 to TRBJ2-5, with 7 bases identical to TRBD1. J gave up 4 bases and V 5 bases, and 7 bases lay outside the gene matches. This CDR3 spans 14 amino acids. This chain's CDR3 is CASSKASGGETQYF. The CDR3 DNA is TGTGCCAGCAGTAAGGCCTCAGGGGGAGAGACCCAGTACTTC.

J is TRBJ2-3 and V is TRBV20-1; 12 bases map to TRBD2. V was pared by 4 bases and J by 3 bases, with 11 bases of the junction left unmatched. This CDR3 comprises 17 residues. Per the germline V gene, CDR1 is DFQATT and CDR2 is SNEGSKA (reference sequence). CDR3 protein: CSATLAGGQVGTDTQYF. DNA of the CDR3: TGCAGTGCTACACTAGCGGGAGGCCAAGTTGGAACAGATACGCAGTATTTT.

This chain links TRBV5-1 with TRBJ2-1, with 9 nucleotides matching TRBD2. The CDR3 consists of 15 residues. The germline V gene encodes CDR1 SGHRS and CDR2 YFSETQ. J was trimmed by 8 bases and V by 1 base; bases with no gene match: 7. The CDR3: CASSLRLAGRDEQFF. CDR3 bases: TGCGCCAGCAGCTTGAGGCTAGCGGGAAGGGATGAGCAGTTCTTC.

V is TRBV11-2 and J is TRBJ1-2, with D unresolved. Per germline, CDR1 SGHAT and CDR2 FQNNGV. V was cut by 7 bases and J by 4 bases, with 13 bases left in between. CDR3 length: 13 residues. The CDR3 loop is CASTSTAPYGYTF. Here the CDR3 DNA reads TGTGCCAGCACCTCGACCGCACCCTATGGCTACACCTTC.

The J gene is TRBJ1-4, the V gene TRBV9; D call uncertain. CDR1 and CDR2 (germline): SGDLS, YYNGEE. The CDR3 consists of 14 residues. Trimming stripped 3 bases from V and 4 bases from J, with 10 bases between. The CDR3 sequence: CASSGEGRNEKLFF. DNA of the CDR3: TGTGCCAGCAGCGGAGAGGGCCGTAATGAAAAACTGTTTTTT.

The sample holds a few counts of this clonotype. This chain uses TRBV5-1 with TRBJ2-1, with a tentative D call TRBD2 (6 bases). CDR3 length: 14 amino acids. The V gene lost 0 bases and the J gene lost 11 bases, with 15 bases spanning the gap. Looked up from germline, CDR1 is SGHRS and CDR2 is YFSETQ. CDR3 DNA sequence: TGCGCCAGCAGCTTGGAGGGCTCCGGGACTCAGCAGTTCTTC. Translating gives CASSLEGSGTQQFF.

J is TRBJ1-2 and V is TRBV5-1; D unresolved. The CDR3 totals 17 residues. Germline values: CDR1 SGHRS, CDR2 YFSETQ. V was trimmed by 5 bases and J by 0 bases, leaving 20 bases between them. CDR3 protein: CASRSGDLGHTNYGYTF. CDR3 nucleotide sequence: TGCGCCAGCAGGTCCGGTGATCTGGGTCACACTAACTATGGCTACACCTTC.

The rearrangement links TRBV29-1 to TRBJ2-2; TRBD1 matches 7 bases. V lost 4 bases and J lost 8; bases outside the gene matches: 13. Germline CDR1 reads SQVTM; CDR2 reads ANQGSEA. This CDR3 is built from 15 residues. The DNA of the CDR3 is TGCAGCGTTGTTACCCCCCGACAGGGTTCAGGGGAGCTGTTTTTT. It is translated as CSVVTPRQGSGELFF.

This clonotype showed up just a few times. The DNA is omitted, as the CDR3 cannot be located on it reliably, and the CDR3 follows TCRdb's listing. This chain joins TRBV12-3 or TRBV12-4 and TRBJ2-1; TRBD1 is taken as the D call from the table, unchecked against the DNA. The CDR3 has 16 amino acids, counting both end residues. The CDR3 is CASILGGPTPYNEQFF.

There are a few counts of this clonotype. The chain is built from TRBV5-1 and TRBJ1-2; 8 bases align to TRBD1. Trimming removed 4 bases from V and 8 bases from J; junction bases left unmatched: 10. Germline V gene sequence: CDR1 SGHRS, CDR2 YFSETQ. This CDR3 has 14 residues. The CDR3 region has the DNA TGCGCCAGCAGCGGCGGGACAGGAGGAAGAGGCTACACCTTC. Protein product: CASSGGTGGRGYTF.

The rearrangement joins TRBV7-9 to TRBJ2-5; 9 bases fit TRBD1. Germline V lookup: CDR1 SEHNR, CDR2 FQNEAQ (reference sequence). The ends lost 11 bases at V and 2 bases at J; junction bases unmatched: 9. The CDR3 contains 14 residues. CDR3: CAGTGTPGQETQYF. The CDR3 nucleotides read TGTGCCGGGACAGGGACCCCGGGGCAAGAGACCCAGTACTTC.